This passage covers 22 T cell receptor beta chains from one sample sequenced in a study of blood T cell repertoires in COVID-19 (dated by TCRdb to the early 2020s). The protocol used for the library was the immunoSEQ multiplex PCR assay. TCRdb holds this immuneACCESS table with in-frame rearrangements only. Some clones are missing; in checked studies, unresolved V genes explain under half, and the rest has no known cause. The sample contains around 110,000 clones, 76% of them found a single time. Roughly 6.2% of the sample is taken by the ten largest. The sample was peripheral blood. All receptors derive from a man older than 75 with COVID-19, enrolled during active disease.

The chain employs TRBV28 and TRBJ2-7; D perhaps matches TRBD2 (5 bases). The germline V gene encodes CDR1 MDHEN and CDR2 SYDVKM. The CDR3 length is 17 residues. V lost 0 bases and J 0 bases, leaving 15 bases between the germline ends. CDR3 residues: CASSLWDASTTSYEQYF. DNA for the CDR3: TGTGCCAGCAGTTTATGGGACGCTAGCACCACCTCCTACGAGCAGTACTTC.

J is TRBJ2-5 and V is TRBV11-2; D gene uncertain. The V gene lost 1 base and the J gene lost 5 bases, with 5 bases spanning the gap. Germline assignment: CDR1 SGHAT and CDR2 FQNNGV. CDR3 size: 12 residues. The CDR3 is CASSLARETQYF. The CDR3 nucleotides are TGTGCCAGCAGCTTAGCCCGGGAGACCCAGTACTTC.

This clone appeared a single time. The chain carries TRBV3-1 (or the pseudogene TRBV3-2) and TRBJ2-4; no firm D call. Germline V gene sequence: CDR1 LGHDT, CDR2 YNNKEL (reference sequence). V was cut by 1 base and J by 7 bases, with 5 bases left in between. This CDR3 comprises 12 residues. The CDR3 sequence: CASSQGLNIQYF. DNA for the CDR3: TGTGCCAGCAGCCAAGGGCTCAACATTCAGTACTTC.

V usage is TRBV7-6 and J usage is TRBJ2-1; TRBD2 aligns across 10 bases. Germline V gives CDR1 SGHVS, CDR2 FNYEAQ. This CDR3 contains 16 residues. The J segment lost 6 bases and the V segment lost 4 bases, leaving 9 bases of the junction unmatched. The CDR3, as DNA: TGTGCCAGCAGCTCTTGGGGTCTAGCGGGAGCCAATGAGCAGTTCTTC. This codes for CASSSWGLAGANEQFF.

This chain connects TRBV7-3 to TRBJ2-7; 7 nucleotides line up with TRBD1. The CDR3 runs 13 residues. From germline, CDR1 is SGHTA and CDR2 FQGTGA. The J segment lost 6 bases and the V segment lost 5 bases, leaving 7 bases of the junction unmatched. The CDR3 protein is CASSPWTGGEQYF. The CDR3 DNA sequence: TGTGCCAGCAGCCCATGGACAGGCGGCGAGCAGTACTTC. The variable domain in full, with the rest retrieved from reference TRBV7-3 and TRBJ2-7, is GAGVSQTPSNKVTEKGKYVELRCDPISGHTALYWYRQSLGQGPEFLIYFQGTGAADDSGLPNDRFFAVRPEGSVSTLKIQRTERGDSAVYLCASSPWTGGEQYFGPGTRLTVT.

The genes are TRBV7-2 and TRBJ2-5, with 8 bases identical to TRBD2. The CDR3 loop spans 13 amino acids. J lost 4 bases, V lost 3 bases, and 1 base had no gene match. Germline V CDR1 and CDR2: SGHTA, FQGNSA. CDR3 residues: CASSFGLAETQYF. CDR3 in DNA: TGTGCCAGCAGCTTCGGACTAGCAGAGACCCAGTACTTC. Full variable domain (outside the CDR3, taken from reference TRBV7-2 and TRBJ2-5): GAGVSQSPSNKVTEKGKDVELRCDPISGHTALYWYRQSLGQGLEFLIYFQGNSAPDKSGLPSDRFSAERTGGSVSTLTIQRTQQEDSAVYLCASSFGLAETQYFGPGTRLLVL.

This rearrangement joins TRBV5-1 to TRBJ2-1, with TRBD2 identical over 10 bases. The J segment lost 5 bases and the V segment lost 0 bases, leaving 5 bases of the junction unmatched. Per germline, CDR1 SGHRS and CDR2 YFSETQ. The CDR3 has 16 residues. The DNA of the CDR3 is TGCGCCAGCAGCTTGGAGCCAGCGGGAGGGGACAATGAGCAGTTCTTC. The encoded protein is CASSLEPAGGDNEQFF.

The chain combines TRBV29-1 with TRBJ2-5, with D maybe TRBD2 (6 bases). Germline loops: CDR1 SQVTM, CDR2 ANQGSEA. V was pared by 1 base and J by 5 bases, with 8 bases between. The CDR3 sequence is 12 residues long. This CDR3 is CSVEVGGETQYF. Here the CDR3 DNA reads TGCAGCGTTGAAGTCGGAGGGGAGACCCAGTACTTC.

This sequence joins TRBV20-1 and TRBJ1-5; no firm D call. V gave up 3 bases and J gave up 4 bases, with 16 bases separating them. The CDR3 sequence is 15 residues long. Germline assignment: CDR1 DFQATT and CDR2 SNEGSKA (reference sequence). CDR3 DNA: TGCAGTGCTAGTCAAAGCGCGCCCTCTAATCAGCCCCAGCATTTT. This codes for CSASQSAPSNQPQHF.

V and J are TRBV9 and TRBJ1-6, with 9 positions matching TRBD1. This CDR3 spans 15 amino acids. V dropped 0 bases and J dropped 10; count of bases not matched to a gene: 5. Germline CDR1 is SGDLS and CDR2 is YYNGEE. CDR3 nucleotide sequence: TGTGCCAGCAGCGTAGAGGTCACAGGGGGCTCACCCCTCCACTTT. Residues: CASSVEVTGGSPLHF. Looking up the rest from reference TRBV9 and TRBJ1-6 gives the full variable domain: DSGVTQTPKHLITATGQRVTLRCSPRSGDLSVYWYQQSLDQGLQFLIQYYNGEERAKGNILERFSAQQFPDLHSELNLSSLELGDSALYFCASSVEVTGGSPLHFGNGTRLTVT.

V and J are TRBV6-4 and TRBJ2-5; tentatively, D is TRBD1 (6 bases). The V gene lost 9 bases and the J gene lost 5 bases, with 13 bases spanning the gap. From germline, CDR1 is MRHNA and CDR2 SNTAGT. The CDR3 contains 12 residues. For the CDR3, the DNA is TGTGCCAGAGGGACACTCGGGGAGACCCAGTACTTC. It is translated as CARGTLGETQYF.

The V call is TRBV2, the J call TRBJ2-7, with unresolved D. The CDR3 totals 12 residues. Germline CDR1 and CDR2: SNHLY and FYNNEI. Trimming took off 9 bases at V and 4 bases at J, with 13 bases between the two ends. The CDR3 DNA sequence: TGTGCCAGTAGTCCCAGGATTTACGAGCAGTACTTC. This gives the protein CASSPRIYEQYF.

CDR3 DNA sequence: TGTGCCAGCAGCCCGAACGGGGGGAGCTCCTACAATGAGCAGTTCTTC. Translated: CASSPNGGSSYNEQFF. J is TRBJ2-1 and V is TRBV7-3; 7 nucleotides align to TRBD2. The V and J ends lost 5 bases and 0 bases, in that order; junction bases with no gene match: 7. This CDR3 contains 16 residues. Per germline, CDR1 SGHTA and CDR2 FQGTGA. The full variable domain, rest sourced from reference TRBV7-3 and TRBJ2-1, is GAGVSQTPSNKVTEKGKYVELRCDPISGHTALYWYRQSLGQGPEFLIYFQGTGAADDSGLPNDRFFAVRPEGSVSTLKIQRTERGDSAVYLCASSPNGGSSYNEQFFGPGTRLTVL.

On this clone itself: Its ends do not fully match the called genes, so a read error is possible. The chain couples TRBV6-5 to TRBJ2-7, with 9 bases identical to TRBD2. The CDR3 spans 16 residues. The germline CDR1 and CDR2 sequences are MNHEY and SVGAGI. This CDR3 is CASSYSFSGSSHEQYF. The DNA of the CDR3 is TGTGCCAGCAGTTATTCCTTTAGCGGGAGCTCCCACGAGCAGTACTTC.

The V gene is TRBV27, the J gene TRBJ2-7; 12 bases are shared with TRBD2. Germline lookup yields CDR1 MNHEY and CDR2 SMNVEV (reference sequence). With 1 base clipped from V and 6 bases from J, the junction kept 7 bases outside the gene matches. The CDR3 totals 16 residues. In DNA form, the CDR3 reads TGTGCCAGCAGTTTATGGCTAGCGGGAGGGCCTGTCGAGCAGTACTTC. Protein product: CASSLWLAGGPVEQYF.

V usage is TRBV19 and J usage is TRBJ2-7, with a possible D match to TRBD1 (6 bases). V dropped 6 bases and J dropped 3 bases, with 15 bases sitting between them. CDR3 length equals 14 residues. Looked up from germline, CDR1 is LNHDA and CDR2 is SQIVND (reference sequence). The CDR3 DNA is TGTGCCAGTAGCCCCCGGGACACCCTCTACGAGCAGTACTTC. Translated: CASSPRDTLYEQYF.

This chain joins TRBV6-5 and TRBJ1-1; perhaps TRBD1 as D (5 bases). V was clipped by 0 bases and J by 7 bases, with 18 bases between them. CDR1 and CDR2 from the germline V gene are MNHEY and SVGAGI. This CDR3 region has 16 residues. The CDR3 loop reads CASSYSRGAGKNEAFF. The CDR3 nucleotides are TGTGCCAGCAGTTACTCTCGTGGGGCAGGAAAAAATGAAGCTTTCTTT.

The rearrangement joins TRBV3-1 (or the pseudogene TRBV3-2) to TRBJ1-1, with TRBD1 identical over 12 bases. The V segment lost 0 bases and the J segment 7 bases; nucleotides outside the gene matches: 9. CDR3 size: 17 residues. CDR1 LGHDT and CDR2 YNNKEL come from the germline V gene (reference sequence). CDR3 protein: CASSQDRGDRGLIEAFF. The CDR3 DNA is TGTGCCAGCAGCCAAGATAGGGGGGACAGGGGGCTTATTGAAGCTTTCTTT.

This chain joins TRBV19 and TRBJ1-5; D is ambiguous. Trimming stripped 5 bases from V and 5 bases from J, with 10 bases between. The CDR3 totals 13 residues. Germline V lookup: CDR1 LNHDA, CDR2 SQIVND (reference sequence). The CDR3 loop is CASSFSNYQPQHF. DNA for the CDR3: TGTGCCAGTAGTTTTTCTAATTATCAGCCCCAGCATTTT.

By share, this clone counts as medium-sized (0.01 to 0.1%). The genes are TRBV5-1 and TRBJ2-1; 7 positions agree with TRBD1. CDR1 and CDR2 from the germline V gene are SGHRS and YFSETQ. Trimming cost V 2 bases and J 7 bases; bases outside gene matches: 21. CDR3 length: 19 residues. CDR3 DNA sequence: TGCGCCAGCAGCTTAGATTCCTACATTACAGGGGAAAAGAGGAATGAGCAGTTCTTC. Its translation is CASSLDSYITGEKRNEQFF.

The rearrangement links TRBV30 to TRBJ1-1; 7 bases are shared with TRBD1. The CDR3 is 12 residues long. With 2 bases clipped from V and 8 bases from J, the junction kept 5 bases outside the gene matches. CDR1 is GTSNPN, CDR2 SVGIG, per germline (reference sequence). This CDR3 is CAWSYSTGEAFF. In DNA form, the CDR3 reads TGTGCCTGGAGTTACTCGACAGGGGAAGCTTTCTTT.

The chain carries TRBV20-1 and TRBJ2-1; D is perhaps TRBD2 (6 bases). The CDR3 consists of 15 residues. Trimming left V 3 bases short and J 5 bases short, with 17 bases between. CDR1 is DFQATT and CDR2 is SNEGSKA in the germline V gene (reference sequence). The CDR3 sequence is CSASRGRGPNNEQFF. Here the CDR3 DNA reads TGCAGTGCTAGTCGGGGGAGAGGACCTAACAATGAGCAGTTCTTC.